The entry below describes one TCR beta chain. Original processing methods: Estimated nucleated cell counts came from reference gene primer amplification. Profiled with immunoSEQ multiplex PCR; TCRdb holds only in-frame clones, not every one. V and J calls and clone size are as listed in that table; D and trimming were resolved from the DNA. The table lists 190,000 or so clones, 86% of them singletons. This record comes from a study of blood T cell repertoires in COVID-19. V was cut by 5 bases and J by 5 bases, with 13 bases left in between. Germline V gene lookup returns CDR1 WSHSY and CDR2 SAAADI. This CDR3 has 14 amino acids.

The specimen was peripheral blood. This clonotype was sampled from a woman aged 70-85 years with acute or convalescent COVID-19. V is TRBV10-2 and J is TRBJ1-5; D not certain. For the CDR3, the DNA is TGCGCCAGCAGTATCTCCAGAAGCGATCAGCCCCAGCATTTT. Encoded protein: CASSISRSDQPQHF.